This TCR beta chain was documented in a study of neurological immune-mediated disorders. The study, taken as a whole, reports: Private repertoires in all groups were suggested, as expanded clones shared no CDR3 amino acid sequences across subjects.

The time point was: longitudinal time-point 2. TCRdb analysed the 5' RACE reads with MiXCR anew, one entry per CDR3 protein. The sample has 40,000 to 60,000 distinct CDR3 sequences, less than 15% seen once. The CDR3 is made up of 16 amino acids. Trimming stripped 0 bases from V and 5 bases from J, with 18 bases between. CDR1 is SGDLS and CDR2 is YYNGEE in the germline V gene. This clonotype was seen many times. Its antigen is currently unknown. The specimen was PBMCs. The V gene is TRBV9, the J gene TRBJ2-7; the D call may be TRBD1 or TRBD2 (6 bases each). This TCR was sampled from a male donor with HTLV-1-associated myelopathy (HAM/TSP). This CDR3 is CASSVAGGAGWNEQYF. In nucleotides, the CDR3 is TGTGCCAGCAGCGTAGCCGGGGGCGCAGGGTGGAACGAGCAGTACTTC.